The entry that follows covers one T cell receptor beta chain sequence. This record comes from a study of shared T cell receptors in the human thymus. Produced via immunoSEQ multiplex PCR; TCRdb's table is partial and in-frame only. The table has 700,000 or so clones, approximately 85% seen once; the top ten hold roughly 0.01%. CDR1 is MNHEY, CDR2 SMNVEV, per germline (reference sequence). Unmatched junction bases numbered 12, after V lost 6 bases and J lost 2 bases. CDR3 size: 17 residues. The data also belong to a second study, concerning human thymus T cells. That paper states: Having corrective surgery for congenital heart defects, healthy Finnish infants were the ones who donated. During corrective heart surgery, resections were taken, and the thymus tissue came from them. Thymic as well as blood repertoires seemed to favor certain V and J genes unevenly. A high degree of thymic repertoire overlap among unrelated individuals was reported in related research.

V is TRBV27 and J is TRBJ1-5; 8 bases match TRBD1. Sequencing input: thymocytes. This TCR derives from a girl under two years old with a congenital heart defect. CDR3 DNA sequence: TGTGCCAGCAGCTCACACCCTACGACAGGGGGCAATCAGCCCCAGCATTTT. Translating it yields CASSSHPTTGGNQPQHF.